The rows below give T cell receptor beta chains drawn from one sample of a study of spatial heterogeneity in lung cancer. One entry per CDR3 protein, called by TCRdb with MiXCR from the 5' RACE reads. The sample holds about 120,000 distinct CDR3 sequences; 9% to 15% are singletons and the top ten take about 15%. The sample here was PBMCs, taken at follow-up. These receptors all stem from a male donor with early-stage non-small cell lung cancer. The CDR3 runs from the conserved cysteine through the conserved F or W. The D gene is left open where the match is weak. Some rows mark clone size as missing; the rest say once, few, many or name a class of expanded clone.

TRBJ1-1 - TRBV29-1 many CSVEDLSSTGAFF TGCAGCGTTGAAGATCTTTCCTCGACGGGAGCTTTCTTT
TRBJ1-1 - TRBV4-1 - CASSRVGGQEAFF TGCGCCAGCAGCCGGGTGGGCGGCCAAGAAGCTTTCTTT
TRBJ1-5 TRBD1 TRBV27 many CASRMRGLNQPQHF TGTGCCAGCAGGATGAGGGGGCTCAATCAGCCCCAGCATTTT
TRBJ2-7 - TRBV20-1 - CSASGTHSYEQYF TGCAGTGCTTCCGGGACACATAGTTACGAGCAGTACTTC
TRBJ2-1 TRBD1 TRBV2 - CASRYLDRGLYNEQFF TGTGCCAGCAGGTATTTGGACAGGGGTCTCTACAATGAGCAGTTCTTC
TRBJ2-7 - TRBV10-2 many CASSAAGLSSYEQYF TGCGCCAGCAGTGCCGCGGGGTTGAGCTCCTACGAGCAGTACTTC
TRBJ1-2 - TRBV7-2 - CASSVGLDTIYGYTF TGTGCCAGCAGCGTCGGACTGGATACAATCTATGGCTACACCTTC
TRBJ2-3 TRBD2 TRBV6-4 few CASSAGLAGADTQYF TGTGCCAGCAGTGCGGGACTAGCGGGGGCAGATACGCAGTATTTT
TRBJ2-5 - TRBV5-1 few CASSFGGGLQETQYF TGCGCCAGCAGCTTTGGAGGGGGGCTCCAAGAGACCCAGTACTTC
TRBJ2-7 - TRBV20-1 few CSARDVGYEQYF TGCAGTGCTAGAGATGTGGGCTACGAGCAGTACTTC
TRBJ1-1 TRBD1 TRBV12-3/TRBV12-4 many CASSILQGSTEAFF TGTGCCAGCAGTATTCTACAGGGGAGTACTGAAGCTTTCTTT
TRBJ2-3 TRBD2 TRBV7-2 few CASSLLAGGLTDTQYF TGTGCCAGCAGCTTATTGGCGGGGGGGCTCACAGATACGCAGTATTTT
TRBJ2-7 TRBD2 TRBV6-5 - CASSSGTSGRSYEQYF TGTGCCAGCAGTTCCGGGACTAGCGGGAGGTCCTACGAGCAGTACTTC
TRBJ1-2 - TRBV7-9 few CASSAPQVDYGYTF TGTGCCAGCAGCGCCCCCCAGGTGGACTATGGCTACACCTTC
TRBJ2-2 - TRBV5-1 - CASSLQQANTGELFF TGCGCCAGCAGCTTGCAACAGGCGAACACCGGGGAGCTGTTTTTT
TRBJ1-5 TRBD1 TRBV24-1 many CATSDGTVNQPQHF TGTGCCACCAGTGATGGGACAGTCAATCAGCCCCAGCATTTT
TRBJ2-1 - TRBV15 many CATSREGGEQFF TGTGCCACCAGCAGAGAGGGGGGCGAGCAGTTCTTC
TRBJ2-3 TRBD1 TRBV6-2/TRBV6-3 - CASSYRGITDTQYF TGTGCCAGCAGCTACAGGGGGATCACAGATACGCAGTATTTT
TRBJ2-1 TRBD2 TRBV6-2/TRBV6-3 many CASIPSGGTYNEQFF TGTGCCAGCATTCCAAGCGGGGGTACCTACAATGAGCAGTTCTTC